The 5 T cell receptor beta chains reported below all come from one sample, sequenced in a study of blood T cell repertoires in COVID-19. The data were produced by immunoSEQ multiplex PCR, yet TCRdb's version contains in-frame clones alone and is incomplete. Of more than 65,000 clones in the sample, around nine tenths are singletons; the top ten hold roughly 5%. Source material: peripheral blood. These receptors all stem from an elderly woman with active or convalescent COVID-19.

The chain uses TRBV11-2 and TRBJ2-2, with a weak D call TRBD2 (6 bases). The length of the CDR3 is 14 residues. The germline V and J ends were trimmed by 3 bases and 6 bases, with 11 bases remaining between them. Germline V lookup: CDR1 SGHAT, CDR2 FQNNGV. CDR3 sequence: CASSFTSSAGELFF. The CDR3 DNA is TGTGCCAGCAGCTTCACTAGCTCCGCCGGGGAGCTGTTTTTT. Full variable domain (remainder filled in from reference TRBV11-2 and TRBJ2-2): EAGVAQSPRYKIIEKRQSVAFWCNPISGHATLYWYQQILGQGPKLLIQFQNNGVVDDSQLPKDRFSAERLKGVDSTLKIQPAKLEDSAVYLCASSFTSSAGELFFGEGSRLTVL.

The chain recombines TRBV5-4 with TRBJ1-2; D is uncertain. Trimming left V 5 bases short and J 2 bases short, with 13 bases between. The CDR3 has 14 amino acids. Germline-derived CDR1 and CDR2 are SGHNT and YYREEE (reference sequence). CDR3 region: CASSLMTTNYGYTF. The CDR3 coding sequence is TGTGCCAGCAGTTTGATGACTACGAACTATGGCTACACCTTC.

This rearrangement joins TRBV2 to TRBJ2-2; tentative D call: TRBD2 (6 bases). The CDR3 has 13 residues. CDR1 SNHLY and CDR2 FYNNEI come from the germline V gene. Trimming stripped 7 bases from V and 5 bases from J, with 11 bases between. The CDR3 here is CASTEGRTGELFF. The CDR3 bases are TGTGCCAGCACCGAAGGGAGGACCGGGGAGCTGTTTTTT.

This clone has just a few counts. The V gene is TRBV5-1, the J gene TRBJ2-5, with D maybe TRBD2 (6 bases). Trimming cost V 3 bases and J 5 bases, with 14 bases left between them. In germline, CDR1 is SGHRS, CDR2 YFSETQ. The CDR3 consists of 14 residues. Here the CDR3 reads CASSWGSGRETQYF. The CDR3 DNA follows: TGCGCCAGCAGCTGGGGTTCGGGGAGGGAGACCCAGTACTTC.

The genes are TRBV28 and TRBJ1-2, with 9 bases fitting TRBD1. V lost 4 bases, J lost 8 bases, and 8 bases stayed unmatched. Germline V gene data show CDR1 as MDHEN and CDR2 as SYDVKM. The CDR3 contains 14 residues. The CDR3 region has the DNA TGTGCCAGCAGTTCGGGGGGACAGGGAGGAGGCTACACCTTC. Translation: CASSSGGQGGGYTF.